This T cell receptor beta chain came from a study of shared clonotypes between healthy human individuals. Findings and caveats of the study: What rarefaction showed was incomplete sorted-subset sequencing despite large depth.

For each subset, genomic DNA was distributed in equal portions over several immunoSEQ plates. The repertoire was sequenced with immunoSEQ multiplex PCR; TCRdb's copy has only in-frame clones and lacks some. This sample yields under 300,000 clones, of which 60% to 70% are seen a single time; 11% belongs to the top ten. In the case of this clone: The antigen remains unidentified.

J was trimmed by 4 bases and V by 0 bases; bases with no gene match: 7. The CDR3 is 16 residues long. From germline, CDR1 is SGHRS and CDR2 YFSETQ. The rearrangement links TRBV5-1 to TRBJ2-5; the match to TRBD2 covers 9 bases. This sequence originates from a man aged 30-40 years in good health. Specimen: memory CD4+ T cells sorted from blood. Subset meaning: CD45RA-negative fraction. The CDR3 DNA sequence: TGCGCCAGCAGCTTGGTCGCTAGCGGGATAGGAGAGACCCAGTACTTC. Its protein is CASSLVASGIGETQYF.